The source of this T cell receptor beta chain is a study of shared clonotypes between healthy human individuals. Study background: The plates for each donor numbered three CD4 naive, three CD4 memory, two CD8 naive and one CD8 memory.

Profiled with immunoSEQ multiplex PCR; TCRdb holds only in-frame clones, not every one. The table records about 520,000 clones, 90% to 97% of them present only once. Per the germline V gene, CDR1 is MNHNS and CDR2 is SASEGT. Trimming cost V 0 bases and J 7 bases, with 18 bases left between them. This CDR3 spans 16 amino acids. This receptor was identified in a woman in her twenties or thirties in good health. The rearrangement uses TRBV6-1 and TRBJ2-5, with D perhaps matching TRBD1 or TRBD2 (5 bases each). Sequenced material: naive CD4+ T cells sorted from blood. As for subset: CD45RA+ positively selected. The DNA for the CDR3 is TGTGCCAGCAGTGAAGCCCAAACGGGGCGGCGTGGGACCCAGTACTTC. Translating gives CASSEAQTGRRGTQYF.